This TCR beta chain emerged from a study of blood T cell repertoires in COVID-19. This table comes from immunoSEQ multiplex PCR, and its TCRdb copy is limited to in-frame clones, with some not included. The data hold roughly 98,000 clones, with roughly 82% observed a single time. Material: peripheral blood. This clonotype was obtained from a man between 65 and 85 years old with active or convalescent COVID-19.

The CDR3 DNA sequence: TGCAGTGCTATTGACATACTCTATGGCTACACCTTC. Translating gives CSAIDILYGYTF. V and J are TRBV20-1 and TRBJ1-2; no definite D call. Trimming left V 4 bases short and J 4 bases short, with 10 bases between. The CDR3 runs 12 residues. Germline V gives CDR1 DFQATT, CDR2 SNEGSKA (reference sequence).